This T cell receptor (beta chain) originates from a study of T-cell reconstitution after alpha-beta-depleted transplantation in children. Study results and limitations: Diversity of TCRbeta at day 60 was high in some patients, arising from surviving recipient T cells and thymic progenitors. Alpha-beta T cells about two months after transplant reportedly derived from several hundred expanded graft clones. Most T-cell counts and diversity one year after the transplant came from T cells that were newly produced.

This clonotype was detected many times. Its target is unknown. Preparation of the TCRbeta library used unique molecular identifiers. TCRdb re-analysed the PCR reads in MiXCR, keeping a single row per CDR3 protein. This table holds 200,000 or so distinct CDR3 sequences, roughly 6.3% found once. J gave up 7 bases and V 0 bases, and 9 bases lay outside the gene matches. This CDR3 has 16 residues. Germline CDR1 and CDR2: SGDLS and YYNGEE. The clonotype originates from a girl under three years old with combined immunodeficiency, due to receive a stem cell transplant. The specimen was PBMCs, collected before TCRalphabeta/CD19-depleted stem cell transplant. This chain links TRBV9 with TRBJ2-7; 11 nucleotides agree with TRBD1. The CDR3 spells CASSVASGTGGGEQYF. DNA of the CDR3: TGTGCCAGCAGCGTAGCTTCTGGGACAGGGGGTGGGGAGCAGTACTTC.